This T cell receptor (beta chain) derives from a study of shared clonotypes between healthy human individuals (TCRdb year 2020). With regard to the full study: The cohort comprised two women and a few men aged 18 to 49 years. The study deeply sequenced blood TCR repertoires of five healthy adults to estimate repertoire size and the extent of clonotype sharing between individuals. Per donor, three plates each were used for CD4 naive and CD4 memory, two for CD8 naive, and one for CD8 memory. Per donor, leukapheresis produced somewhere between about 0.9 and 9.5 billion PBMCs. Different laboratories and diverse techniques were used to prepare libraries and sequence TCR repertoires, to increase sequencing depth and limit assay-specific biases. What the research found in general, with its limitations: Sampling was restricted to blood, and TCR repertoires in tissue are likely to differ from TCR repertoires in blood. Naive subsets generally had larger estimated clonotype richness than memory subsets did. Even with the large sequencing depth, rarefaction of the sorted-subset datasets indicated that sequencing was incomplete. The genetic and exposure-history diversity represented was limited by the small number of donors. Sharing across a handful of donors was observed for approximately 4.6% of naive CD4, under 4% of naive CD8, over 2% of memory CD4, and roughly 0.4% of memory CD8 clonotypes. Clonotypes shared by all four sorted-subset donors showed higher generation probabilities than non-shared clonotypes. Based on pairwise subsampling, the degree of clonotype sharing among donors was expected to be affected by sequencing depth.

This clone appeared a few times. Its cognate antigen has yet to be identified. No qualities accompany the bases; no much larger clone lies one base away. The donors were healthy, HIV-negative adults with no recently reported acute infections or vaccinations. Every donor was a Caucasian adult living in Nashville, Tennessee, USA. Magnetic negative selection was used to enrich CD4+ T cells, after which naive cells were positively selected on CD45RA and the negative fraction became the memory subset. Blood was collected by leukapheresis, and PBMCs were isolated by Ficoll-Histopaque density gradient centrifugation and then cryopreserved in liquid nitrogen vapor phase. Purity and quantity of every magnetically sorted T cell population were checked by analytical flow cytometry. Genomic DNA was isolated from every sorted fraction and measured by UV absorbance on a Nanodrop 2000c. The CDR3 measures 15 amino acids from cysteine to phenylalanine. The read is trimmed to its CDR3 DNA, 45 bases read in frame from base 1. The germline V end is reduced by 5 bases and the J end by 3 bases; junction bases left unmatched: 7. CDR1 SEHNR and CDR2 FQNEAQ were looked up in the germline V gene (reference sequence).

Using the deep immunoSEQ assay, multiplex PCR amplified TCR CDR3 regions from genomic DNA. Genomic DNA extracted from each cell subset was distributed evenly over all wells of several immunoSEQ 96-well plates, and each plate served as one replicate. For sorted subsets, around 200 ng genomic DNA, equal to 30,000 to 35,000 T cell genomes, was loaded into each replicate PCR. Purified libraries were measured with a Qubit 3.0 fluorometer, size-checked on a Bioanalyzer 2100, and measured again with the KAPA Library Quantification kit. Every immunoSEQ 96-well plate was sequenced on a dedicated single-read 150-cycle Illumina NextSeq 550 flow cell. The paper's processing steps were these. Because the immunoSEQ output included only junctional sequences and no quality scores, the filtering could not be the same as the filtering used for full-length reads. Sequences were annotated with PyIR, a Python wrapper for IgBLAST v1.9, and V/J genes and CDR3 were assigned using IMGT germline references. Reads with weak V/J assignments (E-value above 1e-6), missing CDR3, stop codons, out-of-frame junctions, or ambiguous translated residues were removed. V3J clonotypes were defined by identical inferred V gene, J gene, and CDR3 amino acid sequence. The percentage overlap between two repertoires was calculated by dividing the number of shared unique clonotypes by the size of the smaller repertoire. Three approaches were used to assess repertoire richness: RTK rarefaction, the Chao1 estimator, and Recon v2.1 estimates of unobserved clonotypes. Generation probabilities were computed with OLGA for all TCRbeta clonotypes obtained by the gDNA method from several donors. TCRdb limited this immuneACCESS table to in-frame rearrangements with V and J called. A share of clones is missing; checked studies link under half to unresolved V genes, and the rest is unexplained. V, J and clone size are those of that table, while D and trimming were read from the DNA. This sample comprises about 2.4 million clones, just over 90% of them detected only once. 0.11% to 0.15% of the sample rests with the top ten.

The TCR was taken from a man between 18 and 29 years old in good health. The sequenced sample consisted of naive CD4+ T cells sorted from blood. This sample's cell subset or site label indicates: CD45RA+ positively selected. The chain is assembled from TRBV7-9 and TRBJ1-1; 9 central bases correspond to TRBD1. CDR3 region: CASSPRTGAHTEAFF. The nucleotides read TGTGCCAGCAGCCCCCGGACAGGGGCTCACACTGAAGCTTTCTTT.